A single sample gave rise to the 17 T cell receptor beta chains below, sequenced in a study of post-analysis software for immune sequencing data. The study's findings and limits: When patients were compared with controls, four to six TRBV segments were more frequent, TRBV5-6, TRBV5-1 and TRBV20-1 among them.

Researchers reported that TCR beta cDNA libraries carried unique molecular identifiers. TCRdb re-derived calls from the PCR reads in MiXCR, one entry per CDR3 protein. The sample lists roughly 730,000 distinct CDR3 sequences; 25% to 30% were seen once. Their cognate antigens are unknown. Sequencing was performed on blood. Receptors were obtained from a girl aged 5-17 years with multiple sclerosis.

Here the CDR3 reads CASRDDTDYEQYF. CDR3 coding DNA: TGTGCCAGCAGGGACGACACGGATTACGAGCAGTACTTC. V and J are TRBV6-2 or TRBV6-3 and TRBJ2-7, with D uncertain. The CDR3 is 13 amino acids. Trimming stripped 6 bases from V and 4 bases from J, with 13 bases between. Germline-derived CDR1 and CDR2 are MNHEY and SVGEGT.

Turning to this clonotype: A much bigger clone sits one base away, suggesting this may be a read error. CDR3 nucleotide sequence: TGTGCCATCAGTGAATCAGGACAGGAGGTTCGAGAGACCCAGTACTTC. Translation gives CAISESGQEVRETQYF. This chain connects TRBV10-3 to TRBJ2-5; 7 bases align to TRBD1. With 3 bases clipped from V and 4 bases from J, the junction kept 11 bases outside the gene matches. From germline, CDR1 is ENHRY and CDR2 SYGVKD. The CDR3 loop spans 16 amino acids.

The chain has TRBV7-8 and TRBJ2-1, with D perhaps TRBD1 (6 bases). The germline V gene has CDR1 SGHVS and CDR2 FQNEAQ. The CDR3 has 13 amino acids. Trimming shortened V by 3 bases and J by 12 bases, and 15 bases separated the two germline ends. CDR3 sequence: CASSFDTGRLQFF. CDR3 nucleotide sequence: TGTGCCAGCAGCTTTGATACAGGGCGACTGCAGTTCTTC.

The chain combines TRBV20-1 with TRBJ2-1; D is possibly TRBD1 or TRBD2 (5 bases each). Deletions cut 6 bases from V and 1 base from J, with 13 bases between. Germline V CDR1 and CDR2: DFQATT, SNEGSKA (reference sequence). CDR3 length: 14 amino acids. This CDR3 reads CSATGTESYNEQFF. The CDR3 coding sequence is TGCAGTGCGACCGGGACGGAGTCCTACAATGAGCAGTTCTTC.

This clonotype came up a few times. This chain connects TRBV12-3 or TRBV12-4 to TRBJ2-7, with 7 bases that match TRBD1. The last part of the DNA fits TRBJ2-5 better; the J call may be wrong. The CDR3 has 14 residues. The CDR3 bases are TGTGCCAGCAGTTTATCGGGACAGCCGAAGACCCAGTACTTC. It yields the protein CASSLSGQPKTQYF.

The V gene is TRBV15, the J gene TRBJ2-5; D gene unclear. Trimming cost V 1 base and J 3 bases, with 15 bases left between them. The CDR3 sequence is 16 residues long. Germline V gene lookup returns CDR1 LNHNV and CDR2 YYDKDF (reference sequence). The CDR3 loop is CATSRAQLRTEETQYF. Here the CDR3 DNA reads TGTGCCACCAGCAGAGCCCAACTCCGAACCGAAGAGACCCAGTACTTC.

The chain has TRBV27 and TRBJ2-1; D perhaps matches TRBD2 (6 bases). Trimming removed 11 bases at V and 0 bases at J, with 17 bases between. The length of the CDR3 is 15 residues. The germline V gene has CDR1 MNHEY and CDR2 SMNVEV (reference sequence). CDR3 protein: CAAAGGGSSYNEQFF. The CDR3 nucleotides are TGTGCCGCCGCTGGTGGGGGGAGCTCCTACAATGAGCAGTTCTTC.

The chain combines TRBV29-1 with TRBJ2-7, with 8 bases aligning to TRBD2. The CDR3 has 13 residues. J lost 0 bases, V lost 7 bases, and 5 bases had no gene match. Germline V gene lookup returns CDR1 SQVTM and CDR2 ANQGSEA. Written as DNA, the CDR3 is TGCAGCGGGACGGGGGGGGACTCCTACGAGCAGTACTTC. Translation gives CSGTGGDSYEQYF.

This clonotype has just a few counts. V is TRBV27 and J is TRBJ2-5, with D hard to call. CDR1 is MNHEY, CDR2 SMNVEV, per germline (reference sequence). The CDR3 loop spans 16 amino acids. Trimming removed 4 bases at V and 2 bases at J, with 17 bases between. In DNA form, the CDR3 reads TGTGCCAGCAGTTCCATCGCAGCAACAGTGCAAGAGACCCAGTACTTC. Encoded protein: CASSSIAATVQETQYF.

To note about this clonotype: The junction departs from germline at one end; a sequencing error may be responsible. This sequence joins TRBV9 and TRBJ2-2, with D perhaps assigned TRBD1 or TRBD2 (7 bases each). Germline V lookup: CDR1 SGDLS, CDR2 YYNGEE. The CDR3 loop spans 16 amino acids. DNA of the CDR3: TGTGCCGGCAGCGTAGTTTCAGGGGGGGACACCGGGGAGCTGTTTTTT. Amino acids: CAGSVVSGGDTGELFF.

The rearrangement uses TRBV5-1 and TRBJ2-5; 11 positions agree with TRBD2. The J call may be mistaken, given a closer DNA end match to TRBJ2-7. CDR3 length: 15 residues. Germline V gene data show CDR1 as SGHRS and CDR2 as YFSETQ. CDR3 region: CASSLTSGSGREQYF. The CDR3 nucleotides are TGCGCCAGCAGCTTGACTAGCGGGAGTGGGCGCGAGCAGTACTTC.

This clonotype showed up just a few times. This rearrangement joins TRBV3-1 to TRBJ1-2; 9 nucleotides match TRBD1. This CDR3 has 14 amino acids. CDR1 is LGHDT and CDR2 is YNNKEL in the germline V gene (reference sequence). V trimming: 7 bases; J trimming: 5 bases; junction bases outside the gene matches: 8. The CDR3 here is CASTRTGERYGYTF. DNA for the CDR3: TGTGCCAGCACCCGGACAGGGGAGAGGTATGGCTACACCTTC.

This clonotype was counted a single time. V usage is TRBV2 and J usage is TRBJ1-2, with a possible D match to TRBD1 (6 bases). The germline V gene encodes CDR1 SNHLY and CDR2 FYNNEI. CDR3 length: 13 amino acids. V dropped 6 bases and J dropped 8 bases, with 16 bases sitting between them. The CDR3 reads CASRRNREDGYTF. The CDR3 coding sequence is TGTGCCAGCAGACGCAACAGGGAGGACGGCTACACCTTC.

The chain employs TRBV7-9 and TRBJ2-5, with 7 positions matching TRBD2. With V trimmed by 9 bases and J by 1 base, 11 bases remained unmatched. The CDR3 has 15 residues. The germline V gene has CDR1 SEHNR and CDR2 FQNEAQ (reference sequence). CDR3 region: CASSLEAGFQETQYF. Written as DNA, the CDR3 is TGTGCCAGTTCTTTGGAAGCGGGATTCCAAGAGACCCAGTACTTC. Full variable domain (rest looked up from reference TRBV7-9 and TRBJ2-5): DTGVSQNPRHKITKRGQNVTFRCDPISEHNRLYWYRQTLGQGPEFLTYFQNEAQLEKSRLLSDRFSAERPKGSFSTLEIQRTEQGDSAMYLCASSLEAGFQETQYFGPGTRLLVL.

The CDR3 nucleotides are TGTGCCAGCGAGTCGACAGGGACCTACAATGAGCAGTTCTTC. Translation gives CASESTGTYNEQFF. This sequence joins TRBV6-2 or TRBV6-3 and TRBJ2-1, with 7 bases that match TRBD1. The CDR3 runs to 14 residues. V gave up 8 bases and J gave up 2 bases; unmatched junction bases: 6. CDR1 and CDR2 from the germline V gene are MNHEY and SVGEGT.

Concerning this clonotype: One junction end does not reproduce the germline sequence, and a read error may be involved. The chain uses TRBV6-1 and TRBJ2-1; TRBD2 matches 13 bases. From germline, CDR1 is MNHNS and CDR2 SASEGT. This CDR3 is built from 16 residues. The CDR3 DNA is TGTGCCAGCAGTGACCAGGGACTAGCGGGGTACAATGAGCAGTGCTTC. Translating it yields CASSDQGLAGYNEQCF.

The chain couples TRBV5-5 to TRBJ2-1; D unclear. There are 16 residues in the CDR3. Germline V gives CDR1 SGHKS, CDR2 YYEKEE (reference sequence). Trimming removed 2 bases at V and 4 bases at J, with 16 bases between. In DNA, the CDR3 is TGTGCCAGCAGCTTAGTTGAAGTTATTAGATACAATGAGCAGTTCTTC. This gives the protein CASSLVEVIRYNEQFF. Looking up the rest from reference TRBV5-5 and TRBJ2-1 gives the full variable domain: DAGVTQSPTHLIKTRGQQVTLRCSPISGHKSVSWYQQVLGQGPQFIFQYYEKEERGRGNFPDRFSARQFPNYSSELNVNALLLGDSALYLCASSLVEVIRYNEQFFGPGTRLTVL.